The clone carrying this T cell receptor beta chain was seen ten or more times. These data originate in a study of CD8+CD57+ T cells in acquired aplastic anemia. All patients picked for sequencing had shown, by flow cytometry, an expansion of CD8+CD57+ cells. CDR1 and CDR2 (germline): SEHNR, FQNEAQ (reference sequence). V gave up 5 bases and J gave up 8 bases, with 13 bases separating them. The CDR3 consists of 13 residues. Genomic DNA provided the template from which TCR beta VDJ and CDR3 profiles were obtained. From the reads, TCRdb called clonotypes with MiXCR, one entry per CDR3 protein. The sample lists approximately 190,000 distinct CDR3 sequences, around 47% occurring once.

This chain uses TRBV7-9 with TRBJ2-1; D may be TRBD1 (6 bases). The sequence was collected from a human donor with aplastic anemia. The sample taken for sequencing was sorted CD4+, CD8+, or CD8+CD57+ T cells (not recorded which) from PBMCs. The CDR3 coding sequence is TGTGCCAGCAGCCGGAAACAGGGCGATGAGCAGTTCTTC. Translating it yields CASSRKQGDEQFF.